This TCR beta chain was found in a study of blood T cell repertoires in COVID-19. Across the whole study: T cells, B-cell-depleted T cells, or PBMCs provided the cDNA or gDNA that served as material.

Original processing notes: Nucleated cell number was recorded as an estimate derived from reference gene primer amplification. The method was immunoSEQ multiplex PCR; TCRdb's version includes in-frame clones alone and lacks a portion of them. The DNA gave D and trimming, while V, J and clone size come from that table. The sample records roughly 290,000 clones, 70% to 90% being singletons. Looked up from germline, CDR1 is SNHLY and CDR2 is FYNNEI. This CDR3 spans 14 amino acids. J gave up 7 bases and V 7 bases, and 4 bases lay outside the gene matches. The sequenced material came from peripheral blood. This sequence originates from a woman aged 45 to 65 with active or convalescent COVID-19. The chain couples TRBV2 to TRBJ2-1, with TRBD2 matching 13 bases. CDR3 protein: CASTRLAGGNEQFF. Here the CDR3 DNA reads TGTGCCAGCACCCGACTAGCGGGAGGAAATGAGCAGTTCTTC.